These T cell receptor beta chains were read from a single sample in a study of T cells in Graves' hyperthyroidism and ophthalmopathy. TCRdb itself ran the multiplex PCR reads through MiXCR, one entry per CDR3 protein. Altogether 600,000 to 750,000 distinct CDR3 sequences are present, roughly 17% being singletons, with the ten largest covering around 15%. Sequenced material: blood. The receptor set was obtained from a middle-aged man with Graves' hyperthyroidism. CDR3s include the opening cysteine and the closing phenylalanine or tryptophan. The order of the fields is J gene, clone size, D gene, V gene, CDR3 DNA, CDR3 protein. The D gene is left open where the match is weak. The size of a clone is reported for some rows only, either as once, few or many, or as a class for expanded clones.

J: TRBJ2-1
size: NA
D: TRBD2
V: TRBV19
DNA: TGTGCCAGTAGTATTTTAGCGGGAGTAAGGGTTGAGCAGTTCTTC
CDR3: CASSILAGVRVEQFF

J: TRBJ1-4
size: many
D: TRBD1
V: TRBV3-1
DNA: TGTGCCAGCAGCCGCCAGGGGGATGAAAAACTGTTTTTT
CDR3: CASSRQGDEKLFF

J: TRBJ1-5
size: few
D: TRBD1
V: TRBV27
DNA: TGTGCCAGCAGTCCCCGGACAGGGCACCAGCCCCAGCATTTT
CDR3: CASSPRTGHQPQHF

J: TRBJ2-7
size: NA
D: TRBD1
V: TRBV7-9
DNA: TGTGCCAGCAGCTTAGACGGGACAGACGAGCAGTACTTC
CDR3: CASSLDGTDEQYF

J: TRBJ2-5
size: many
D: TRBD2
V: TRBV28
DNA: TGTGCCAGCAGTCCACGACCGGGACTAGCGGGGATACAAGAGACCCAGTACTTC
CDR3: CASSPRPGLAGIQETQYF

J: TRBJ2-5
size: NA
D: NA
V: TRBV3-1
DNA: TGTGCCAGCAGCCAATTGTCGATACGGAAAAAAGAGACCCAGTACTTC
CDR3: CASSQLSIRKKETQYF

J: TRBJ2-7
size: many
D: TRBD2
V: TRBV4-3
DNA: TGCGCCAGCAGCCAGGGACTAGCGCCCGCCTACGAGCAGTACTTC
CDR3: CASSQGLAPAYEQYF

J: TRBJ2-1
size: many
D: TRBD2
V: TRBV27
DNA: TGTGCCAGCAGTTTCGCTAGCGGGAGTGGCAATGAGCAGTTCTTC
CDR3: CASSFASGSGNEQFF

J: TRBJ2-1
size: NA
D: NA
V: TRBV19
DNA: TGTGCCAGTAGTATGACAGAAACCTACAATGAGCAGTTCTTC
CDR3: CASSMTETYNEQFF

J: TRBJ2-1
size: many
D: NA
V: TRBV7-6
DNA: TGTGCCAGCAGCTTAGATCGGGGATTCAGGAATGAGCAGTTCTTC
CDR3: CASSLDRGFRNEQFF

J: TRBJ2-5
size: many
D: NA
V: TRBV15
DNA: TGTGCCACCAGCAGAGGTGGAAGCCAAGAGACCCAGTACTTC
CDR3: CATSRGGSQETQYF

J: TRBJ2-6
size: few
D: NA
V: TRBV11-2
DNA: TGTGCCAGCAGCGTAGTGGGGGCTCTGGCTGGGGCCAACGTCCTGACTTTC
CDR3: CASSVVGALAGANVLTF

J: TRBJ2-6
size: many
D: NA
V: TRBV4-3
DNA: TGCGCCAGCAGCCGTGGGGATGGGGCCAACGTCCTGACTTTC
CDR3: CASSRGDGANVLTF

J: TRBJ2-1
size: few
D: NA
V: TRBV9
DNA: TGTGCCAGCAGCGTCCTCGGACTTAGCCAATTAACCTACAATGAGCAGTTCTTC
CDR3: CASSVLGLSQLTYNEQFF

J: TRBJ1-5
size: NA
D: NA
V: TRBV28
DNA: TGTGCCAGCAGTTTAGCAAGAGGTAATCAGCCCCAGCATTTT
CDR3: CASSLARGNQPQHF

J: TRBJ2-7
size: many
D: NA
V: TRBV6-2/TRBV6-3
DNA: TGTGCCAGCAGTTGGACAAACGAGCAGTACTTC
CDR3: CASSWTNEQYF

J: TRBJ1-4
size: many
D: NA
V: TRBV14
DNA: TGTGCCAGCAGCCAAATCTGGGGGGCTAATGAAAAACTGTTTTTT
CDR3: CASSQIWGANEKLFF

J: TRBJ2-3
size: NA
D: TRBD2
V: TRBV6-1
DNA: TGTGCCAGCAGTAGGGGACTAGCGGGCACAGATACGCAGTATTTT
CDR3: CASSRGLAGTDTQYF

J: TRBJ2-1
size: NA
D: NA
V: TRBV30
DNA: TGTGCCTCTCGAATGAGGGAGATCGATGAGCAGTTCTTC
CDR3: CASRMREIDEQFF

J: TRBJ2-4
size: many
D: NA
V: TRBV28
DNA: TGTGCCAGCAGTTTTAACCCCGGGGGAGCCAAAAACATTCAGTACTTC
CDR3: CASSFNPGGAKNIQYF

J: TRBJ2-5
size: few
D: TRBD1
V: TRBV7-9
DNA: TGTGCCAGCAGCGAATACAGGGGACAAGAGACCCAGTACTTC
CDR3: CASSEYRGQETQYF

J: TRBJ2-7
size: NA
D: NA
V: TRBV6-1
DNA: TGTGCCAGCAGCGCAAGGGGGGTGCTAGGCTACGAGCAGTACTTC
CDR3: CASSARGVLGYEQYF

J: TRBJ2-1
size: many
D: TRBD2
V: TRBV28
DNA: TGTGCCAGCAGCCCCACTAGCGGGCGTGGCAATGAGCAGTTCTTC
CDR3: CASSPTSGRGNEQFF

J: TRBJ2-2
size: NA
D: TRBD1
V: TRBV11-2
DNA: TGTGCCAGCAGCCAAAGACAGGGCGGCACCGGGGAGCTGTTTTTT
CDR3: CASSQRQGGTGELFF

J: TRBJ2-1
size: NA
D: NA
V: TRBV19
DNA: TGTGCCAGTAGTATATCTTTAGGTCAAAATGAGCAGTTCTTC
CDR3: CASSISLGQNEQFF

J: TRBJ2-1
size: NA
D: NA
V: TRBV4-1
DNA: TGCGCCAGCAGCCAAGATCTCCAGCGGCTTTGGGGGAATGAGCAGTTCTTC
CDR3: CASSQDLQRLWGNEQFF

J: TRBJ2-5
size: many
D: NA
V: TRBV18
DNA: TGTGCCAGCCATCGGCAGGGGAACCAAGAGACCCAGTACTTC
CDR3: CASHRQGNQETQYF

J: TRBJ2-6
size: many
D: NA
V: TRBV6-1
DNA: TGTGCCACCTCAGGACATTCTGGGGCCAACGTCCTGACTTTC
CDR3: CATSGHSGANVLTF

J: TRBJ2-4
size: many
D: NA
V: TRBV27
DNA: TGTGCCAGCAGTTTTCAGGGAGTGGGACGCGCCAAAAACATTCAGTACTTC
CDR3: CASSFQGVGRAKNIQYF

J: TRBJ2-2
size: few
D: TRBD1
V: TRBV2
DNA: TGTGCCAGCAGCCAGGACAGGGGCAAGGGCGGGGAGCTGTTTTTT
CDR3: CASSQDRGKGGELFF

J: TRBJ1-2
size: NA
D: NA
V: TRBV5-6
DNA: TGTGCCAGCAGCTTGTCGCCGGGGGCGCGCCCCTATGGCTACACCTTC
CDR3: CASSLSPGARPYGYTF

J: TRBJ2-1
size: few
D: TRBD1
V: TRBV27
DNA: TGTGCCAGCAGCTCCCCCGGGACAGGGTGGGCTGAGCAGTTCTTC
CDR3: CASSSPGTGWAEQFF

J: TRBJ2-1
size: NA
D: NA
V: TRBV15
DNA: TGTGCCACCAGCAGGAGACATCCGGCCTCCTACAATGAGCAGTTCTTC
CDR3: CATSRRHPASYNEQFF

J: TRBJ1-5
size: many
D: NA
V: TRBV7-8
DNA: TGTGCCAGCACCCCCAGACATAATCGAGGGCCCCAGCATTTT
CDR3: CASTPRHNRGPQHF

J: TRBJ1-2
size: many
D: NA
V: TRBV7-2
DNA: TGTGCCAGCAGCTTAGTACCAGGGATTGATGGCTACACCTTC
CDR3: CASSLVPGIDGYTF

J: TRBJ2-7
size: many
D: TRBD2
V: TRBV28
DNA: TGTGCCAGCAGTTTATCTAGCGGCCTCTCCTACGAGCAGTACTTC
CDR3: CASSLSSGLSYEQYF

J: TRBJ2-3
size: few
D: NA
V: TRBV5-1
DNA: TGCGCCGGCACCTTGGTCCCCAGCACAGATACGCAGTATTTT
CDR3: CAGTLVPSTDTQYF

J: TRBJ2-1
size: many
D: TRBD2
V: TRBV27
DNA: TGTGCCAGCAGTTTATACAGGCTCTTGGGGGGGAATGAGCAGTTCTTC
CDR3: CASSLYRLLGGNEQFF

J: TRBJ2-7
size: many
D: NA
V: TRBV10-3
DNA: TGTGCCATCATGGGGGAAGGGAACGAGCAGTACTTC
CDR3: CAIMGEGNEQYF

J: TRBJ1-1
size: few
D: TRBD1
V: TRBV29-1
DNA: TGCAGCGCCCTAACGGACAGGGGAGGCACTGAAGCTTTCTTT
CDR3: CSALTDRGGTEAFF

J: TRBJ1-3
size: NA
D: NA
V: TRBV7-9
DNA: TGTGCCAGCAGCTTTGAGCCAAGGGACCCTGGAAACACCATATATTTT
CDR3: CASSFEPRDPGNTIYF

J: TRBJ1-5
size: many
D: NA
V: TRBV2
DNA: TGTGCCAGCAGCGACAGTTCTCATCCGCCCCAGCATTTT
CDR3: CASSDSSHPPQHF

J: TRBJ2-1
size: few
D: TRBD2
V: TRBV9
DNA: TGTGCCGGCAGCGTGGGGCTAGCGGGATACAATGAGCAGTTCTTC
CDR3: CAGSVGLAGYNEQFF

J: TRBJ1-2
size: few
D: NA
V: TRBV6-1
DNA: TGTGCCAGCACCTACGCAGGGGTGGGCTATGGCTACACCTTC
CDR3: CASTYAGVGYGYTF

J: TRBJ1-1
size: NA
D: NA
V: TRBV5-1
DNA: TGCGCCAGCAGCATGGAGGTGTACACTGAAGCTTTCTTT
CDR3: CASSMEVYTEAFF

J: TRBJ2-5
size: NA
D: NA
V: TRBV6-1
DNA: TGTGCAGCACAGGGAACAGGAGGGTTGCAAGAGACCCAGTACTTC
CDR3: CAAQGTGGLQETQYF

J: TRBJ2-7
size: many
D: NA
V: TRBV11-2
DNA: TGTGCCAGCAGCTTCCCGGGAAGGTCCTCCTACGAGCAGTACTTC
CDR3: CASSFPGRSSYEQYF

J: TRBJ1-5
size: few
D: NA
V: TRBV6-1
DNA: TGTGCCAGCAGCACGGGGGCGCTTAGCAATCAGCCCCAGCATTTT
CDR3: CASSTGALSNQPQHF

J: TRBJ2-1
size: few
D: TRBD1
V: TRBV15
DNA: TGTGCCACCAGCAGAACCACCCGGGACAGGGGTTTTTCGGATGAGCAGTTCTTC
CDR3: CATSRTTRDRGFSDEQFF

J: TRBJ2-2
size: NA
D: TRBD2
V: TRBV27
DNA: TGTGCCAGCAGTTTCGGGTTAGCGGGAGGGCGATACACCGGGGAGCTGTTTTTT
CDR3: CASSFGLAGGRYTGELFF

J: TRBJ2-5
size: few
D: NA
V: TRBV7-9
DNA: TGTGCCAGCAGCTTAGAGGGTCAGGGCGTGGAGACCCAGTACTTC
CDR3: CASSLEGQGVETQYF

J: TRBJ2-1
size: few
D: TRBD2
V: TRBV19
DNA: TGTGCCAGTGGGACGAGGAGCGGGAGTTTCAATGAGCAGTTCTTC
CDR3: CASGTRSGSFNEQFF

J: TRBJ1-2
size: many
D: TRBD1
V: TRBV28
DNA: TGTGCCAGCAGTATTGACCGGGGACAGGGAATTGGCTACACCTTC
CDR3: CASSIDRGQGIGYTF

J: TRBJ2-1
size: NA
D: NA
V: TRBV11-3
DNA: TGTGCCAGCAGCGGCAGTATAAGTGAGCAGTTCTTC
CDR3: CASSGSISEQFF

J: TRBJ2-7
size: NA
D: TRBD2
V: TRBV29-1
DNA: TGCAGCGTCTCGACCTGGGGAGGGCCAGACGAGCGGTACTTC
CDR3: CSVSTWGGPDERYF

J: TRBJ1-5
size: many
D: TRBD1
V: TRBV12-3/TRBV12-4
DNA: TGTGCCAGCAGCCGGGGACAGGGTAGCAATCAGCCCCAGCATTTT
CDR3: CASSRGQGSNQPQHF

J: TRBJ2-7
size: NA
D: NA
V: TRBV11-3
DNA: TGTGCCAGCAAGCGGAGGGGGTCCCACGAGCAGTACTTC
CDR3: CASKRRGSHEQYF